A single sample is the source of the 23 T cell receptor beta chains below, sequenced in a study of blood T cell repertoires in COVID-19. Clones were read by immunoSEQ multiplex PCR, and TCRdb kept only the in-frame ones, dropping some. Among 250,000 to 300,000 clones, around 90% were seen once, and the ten largest hold 0.94%. The sequenced material came from peripheral blood. These receptor sequences come from a middle-aged woman who had recovered from COVID-19.

This chain connects TRBV5-4 to TRBJ1-2; TRBD1 might be the D (6 bases). Germline CDR1 reads SGHNT; CDR2 reads YYREEE (reference sequence). This CDR3 has 15 amino acids. Trimming left V 3 bases short and J 3 bases short, with 15 bases between. CDR3 sequence (DNA): TGTGCCAGCAGCTCCCCAAATACAGGGTACTATGGCTACACCTTC. Protein: CASSSPNTGYYGYTF.

The rearrangement links TRBV28 to TRBJ2-3, with a tentative D call TRBD2 (5 bases). V lost 2 bases to trimming and J lost 4 bases, with 22 bases between them. CDR1 MDHEN and CDR2 SYDVKM come from the germline V gene. This CDR3 contains 18 residues. DNA for the CDR3: TGTGCCAGCAGTTTAATCGGCCTTAGTACTAGTAGCTCAGATACGCAGTATTTT. This codes for CASSLIGLSTSSSDTQYF.

The chain combines TRBV20-1 with TRBJ1-2; no reliable D call. The CDR3 consists of 15 residues. The V and J ends lost 3 bases and 3 bases respectively, with 17 bases between them. Germline CDR1 reads DFQATT; CDR2 reads SNEGSKA (reference sequence). CDR3 protein: CSASPPPPVDYGYTF. The CDR3 DNA is TGCAGTGCTAGTCCTCCCCCCCCGGTGGACTATGGCTACACCTTC.

The rearrangement joins TRBV27 to TRBJ1-1, with 8 bases that match TRBD1. The CDR3 sequence is 15 residues long. J gave up 4 bases and V 0 bases, and 4 bases lay outside the gene matches. Germline values: CDR1 MNHEY, CDR2 SMNVEV (reference sequence). The CDR3 sequence is CASSLSPGGITEAFF. The CDR3 bases are TGTGCCAGCAGTTTATCTCCAGGGGGCATCACTGAAGCTTTCTTT.

The chain employs TRBV12-3 or TRBV12-4 and TRBJ1-5; D is uncertain. The CDR3 totals 13 residues. V lost 6 bases and J 4 bases, leaving 10 bases between the germline ends. The CDR3 DNA follows: TGTGCCAGCAGCTATACGGGTAATCAGCCCCAGCATTTT. Protein sequence: CASSYTGNQPQHF.

The chain has TRBV28 and TRBJ2-7; maybe TRBD1 (6 bases). Germline loops: CDR1 MDHEN, CDR2 SYDVKM. The CDR3 length is 14 residues. The V end lost 9 bases, the J end lost 2 bases, and 17 bases lay between the germline ends. CDR3 coding DNA: TGTGCCAGTATGACCGGGACAACACCCTACGAGCAGTACTTC. Amino acid sequence: CASMTGTTPYEQYF.

This chain uses TRBV28 with TRBJ1-1; unclear D gene. CDR3 length equals 12 residues. V lost 5 bases, J lost 10 bases, and 14 bases lay in between. The germline V gene has CDR1 MDHEN and CDR2 SYDVKM. CDR3 loop: CASSPERRGAFF. CDR3 in DNA: TGTGCCAGCAGTCCCGAAAGGCGGGGAGCTTTCTTT.

This chain links TRBV3-1 (or the pseudogene TRBV3-2) with TRBJ2-5; TRBD1 might be the D (5 bases). The CDR3 runs to 16 residues. Germline values: CDR1 LGHDT, CDR2 YNNKEL (reference sequence). Trimming took off 0 bases at V and 4 bases at J, with 15 bases between the two ends. The CDR3 sequence: CASSQDEARVGETQYF. In DNA, the CDR3 is TGTGCCAGCAGCCAAGATGAAGCCAGGGTCGGAGAGACCCAGTACTTC.

The rearrangement uses TRBV19 and TRBJ2-7; 7 positions match TRBD2. The junction had 19 bases not matched to a gene; V was cut back by 4 bases and J by 4 bases. This CDR3 has 18 amino acids. Germline CDR1 reads LNHDA; CDR2 reads SQIVND (reference sequence). The CDR3 region has the DNA TGTGCCAGTAGTAACACCCCCCCCTTCGCGGGAGTAGGATACGAGCAGTACTTC. Protein sequence: CASSNTPPFAGVGYEQYF.

The genes are TRBV5-5 and TRBJ1-1; 7 bases align to TRBD1. The CDR3 runs to 15 residues. Germline loops: CDR1 SGHKS, CDR2 YYEKEE (reference sequence). J lost 1 base, V lost 4 bases, and 7 bases had no gene match. CDR3 residues: CASSASNRGNTEAFF. CDR3 DNA sequence: TGTGCCAGCAGCGCGTCCAACAGGGGGAACACTGAAGCTTTCTTT.

This chain uses TRBV19 with TRBJ1-2; 7 positions match TRBD1. The germline V gene encodes CDR1 LNHDA and CDR2 SQIVND (reference sequence). This CDR3 region has 14 residues. V was clipped by 2 bases and J by 3 bases; unmatched bases: 3. CDR3 residues: CASSIRDSYYGYTF. As DNA, the CDR3 is TGTGCCAGTAGTATAAGGGACAGTTACTATGGCTACACCTTC.

The V gene is TRBV4-2, the J gene TRBJ2-1; D might be TRBD2 (5 bases). Germline V CDR1 and CDR2: LGHNA, YNFKEQ. The CDR3 loop spans 16 amino acids. V was shortened by 1 base and J by 4 bases, with 14 bases between the two germline ends. CDR3 protein: CASSQVGSDPYNEQFF. The CDR3 DNA follows: TGTGCCAGCAGCCAAGTTGGTAGCGACCCGTACAATGAGCAGTTCTTC.

The rearrangement uses TRBV28 and TRBJ1-2, with TRBD1 as a possible D gene (5 bases). V shed 3 bases and J shed 4 bases, with 12 bases lying between them. Per the germline V gene, CDR1 is MDHEN and CDR2 is SYDVKM. The CDR3 loop spans 14 amino acids. CDR3: CASSFSAGPYGYTF. In DNA form, the CDR3 reads TGTGCCAGCAGTTTTAGTGCAGGGCCCTATGGCTACACCTTC.

The V gene is TRBV5-5, the J gene TRBJ2-7; 12 bases fit TRBD1. The V gene end was trimmed by 3 bases and the J gene end by 5 bases; junction bases not matched to a gene: 6. Germline lookup yields CDR1 SGHKS and CDR2 YYEKEE (reference sequence). The CDR3 loop spans 15 amino acids. The CDR3 bases are TGTGCCAGCAGCTGGTCGGGACAGGGGGCGAACGAGCAGTACTTC. Its translation: CASSWSGQGANEQYF.

This sequence joins TRBV5-4 and TRBJ2-5; 8 positions agree with TRBD1. The CDR3 covers 15 residues. With 3 bases clipped from V and 6 bases from J, the junction kept 10 bases outside the gene matches. Germline CDR1 and CDR2: SGHNT and YYREEE (reference sequence). Here the CDR3 reads CASSYGGTGWQTQYF. The DNA of the CDR3 is TGTGCCAGCAGCTATGGAGGGACAGGCTGGCAGACCCAGTACTTC.

The chain joins TRBV5-1 to TRBJ1-2; D gene uncertain. Between the trimmed V and J ends, which lost 4 bases and 6 bases, there was a span of 10 bases. Germline V gives CDR1 SGHRS, CDR2 YFSETQ. The CDR3 consists of 12 residues. In DNA, the CDR3 is TGCGCCAGCAGCGGAGCTGGCAATGGCTACACCTTC. It encodes CASSGAGNGYTF.

V usage is TRBV19 and J usage is TRBJ2-5; 10 positions match TRBD2. Trimming took 5 bases from V and 4 from J; bases not matched to a gene: 7. This CDR3 is 15 amino acids long. Germline CDR1 LNHDA, CDR2 SQIVND (reference sequence). The chain's CDR3 is CASSSLAGMGETQYF. The CDR3 DNA is TGTGCCAGTAGTTCACTAGCGGGAATGGGAGAGACCCAGTACTTC.

The chain combines TRBV27 with TRBJ2-7; 11 positions agree with TRBD2. The CDR3 spans 16 residues. J gave up 4 bases and V 0 bases, and 5 bases lay outside the gene matches. Germline V lookup: CDR1 MNHEY, CDR2 SMNVEV (reference sequence). The CDR3 loop reads CASSLSWTSGLYEQYF. The CDR3 nucleotides read TGTGCCAGCAGTTTATCGTGGACTAGCGGGTTGTACGAGCAGTACTTC.

The V call is TRBV5-1, the J call TRBJ2-1; 11 bases fit TRBD2. V lost 2 bases to trimming and J lost 0 bases; unmatched junction nucleotides: 1. The CDR3 covers 16 residues. Looked up from germline, CDR1 is SGHRS and CDR2 is YFSETQ. This CDR3 reads CASSFLAGGSYNEQFF. In nucleotides, the CDR3 is TGCGCCAGCAGCTTTCTAGCGGGAGGCTCCTACAATGAGCAGTTCTTC.

This clone was seen a single time. This rearrangement joins TRBV11-2 to TRBJ1-1; D perhaps matches TRBD1 (6 bases). V was trimmed by 5 bases and J by 3 bases, leaving 13 bases between them. The CDR3 is 14 amino acids. Germline V gives CDR1 SGHAT, CDR2 FQNNGV. CDR3: CASSSMGADTEAFF. DNA for the CDR3: TGTGCCAGCAGCAGTATGGGGGCGGACACTGAAGCTTTCTTT.

The chain couples TRBV4-2 to TRBJ1-4, with D possibly TRBD1 on 6 matching bases. CDR1 LGHNA and CDR2 YNFKEQ come from the germline V gene. With 4 bases removed from V and 0 bases from J, the gap between germline ends came to 18 bases. The CDR3 has 18 amino acids. The CDR3 here is CASSRSNRQAPTNEKLFF. The CDR3 nucleotides are TGTGCCAGCAGCCGGTCGAACCGACAGGCCCCAACTAATGAAAAACTGTTTTTT.

The chain combines TRBV5-1 with TRBJ2-3, with 8 bases aligning to TRBD2. The J segment lost 3 bases and the V segment lost 4 bases, leaving 13 bases of the junction unmatched. The CDR3 runs 17 residues. CDR1 is SGHRS and CDR2 is YFSETQ in the germline V gene. The CDR3 DNA sequence: TGCGCCAGCAGCCGGGCCTGGCCAGCGGGGGATACAGATACGCAGTATTTT. The encoded protein is CASSRAWPAGDTDTQYF.

The gene calls are TRBV10-1 and TRBJ2-7; TRBD2 aligns across 11 bases. Unmatched junction bases numbered 4, after V lost 6 bases and J lost 6 bases. The CDR3 has 13 residues. CDR1 WNHNN and CDR2 SYGVQD come from the germline V gene (reference sequence). The CDR3 loop reads CASSPGLAGEQYF. The CDR3 nucleotides read TGCGCCAGCAGCCCCGGACTAGCGGGCGAGCAGTACTTC.